This TCR beta chain was captured in a study of T-cell reconstitution after alpha-beta-depleted transplantation in children. Preparing the TCRbeta library involved the use of unique molecular identifiers. Each CDR3 protein gets one entry after TCRdb re-called the PCR reads with MiXCR. Here the sample spans about 600,000 distinct CDR3 sequences, over 9.5% being singletons. Germline V gives CDR1 MDHEN, CDR2 SYDVKM. There are 13 residues in the CDR3. V was pared by 10 bases and J by 2 bases, with 15 bases between. The material was PBMCs from the stem cell graft donor, obtained from the stem cell graft. The TCR comes from a human donor who donated a stem cell graft to a child with acute myeloid leukemia. The chain carries TRBV28 and TRBJ2-7, with D unresolved. CDR3 nucleotides: TGTGCCATCGGACCCAGTGTCCCCTACGAGCAGTACTTC. Translation: CAIGPSVPYEQYF.